The rows below give T cell receptor beta chains drawn from one sample of a study of blood T cells in healthy people across ages. Via MiXCR, TCRdb re-called the 5' RACE reads, giving one row per CDR3 protein. The sample has around 600,000 distinct CDR3 sequences; around half are singletons. The specimen was blood. The receptors come from a man older than 75 in good health. The CDR3 runs from the conserved cysteine through the conserved F or W. A D gene is named only where the DNA matches it firmly. Clone size is stated in some rows and not others, as once, few, many or a class when expanded.

CDR3 protein: CASSLLGLGSSYNEQFF
CDR3 DNA: TGTGCCAGCAGTTTATTGGGACTAGGAAGCTCCTACAATGAGCAGTTCTTC
V gene: TRBV12-3/TRBV12-4
clone size: few
D gene: TRBD2
J gene: TRBJ2-1

CDR3 protein: CASSIRDRGQETQYF
CDR3 DNA: TGTGCCAGTAGTATACGGGACAGGGGGCAGGAGACCCAGTACTTC
V gene: TRBV19
clone size: NA
D gene: TRBD1
J gene: TRBJ2-5

CDR3 protein: CASSSSGTGAAKNIQYF
CDR3 DNA: TGTGCCAGCAGTTCATCCGGGACAGGGGCTGCCAAAAACATTCAGTACTTC
V gene: TRBV28
clone size: NA
D gene: TRBD1
J gene: TRBJ2-4

CDR3 protein: CASTRSADSYNEQFF
CDR3 DNA: TGTGCCAGTACCCGATCCGCAGACTCCTACAATGAGCAGTTCTTC
V gene: TRBV19
clone size: few
D gene: NA
J gene: TRBJ2-1

CDR3 protein: CAWEAVQETQYF
CDR3 DNA: TGTGCCTGGGAGGCGGTACAAGAGACCCAGTACTTC
V gene: TRBV30
clone size: NA
D gene: NA
J gene: TRBJ2-5

CDR3 protein: CASRVPGLAGGEQFF
CDR3 DNA: TGTGCCAGCAGAGTACCCGGGCTAGCGGGAGGTGAGCAGTTCTTC
V gene: TRBV6-5
clone size: many
D gene: TRBD2
J gene: TRBJ2-1

CDR3 protein: CASRSGQNTEAFF
CDR3 DNA: TGCGCCAGCAGATCAGGACAGAACACTGAAGCTTTCTTT
V gene: TRBV5-1
clone size: NA
D gene: NA
J gene: TRBJ1-1

CDR3 protein: CAIGHQAGELFF
CDR3 DNA: TGTGCCATCGGACACCAGGCCGGGGAGCTGTTTTTT
V gene: TRBV10-3
clone size: NA
D gene: NA
J gene: TRBJ2-2

CDR3 protein: CSALDSGNYGYTF
CDR3 DNA: TGCAGTGCCCTGGACTCGGGAAACTATGGCTACACCTTC
V gene: TRBV20-1
clone size: NA
D gene: NA
J gene: TRBJ1-2

CDR3 protein: CASSLGAGTLDIQYF
CDR3 DNA: TGTGCCAGCAGCTTAGGGGCTGGGACACTGGACATTCAGTACTTC
V gene: TRBV11-2
clone size: few
D gene: NA
J gene: TRBJ2-4

CDR3 protein: CSASRDYQETQYF
CDR3 DNA: TGCAGTGCTAGTAGGGACTACCAAGAGACCCAGTACTTC
V gene: TRBV20-1
clone size: NA
D gene: NA
J gene: TRBJ2-5

CDR3 protein: CASSQDPGEQYF
CDR3 DNA: TGTGCCAGCAGCCAAGATCCGGGGGAGCAGTACTTC
V gene: TRBV4-2
clone size: NA
D gene: NA
J gene: TRBJ2-7

CDR3 protein: CSVSREALNNEQFF
CDR3 DNA: TGCAGCGTTTCGCGGGAGGCTCTTAACAATGAGCAGTTCTTC
V gene: TRBV29-1
clone size: few
D gene: TRBD2
J gene: TRBJ2-1

CDR3 protein: CASRGQVNTGELFF
CDR3 DNA: TGTGCCAGTCGGGGGCAGGTGAACACCGGGGAGCTGTTTTTT
V gene: TRBV11-2
clone size: few
D gene: NA
J gene: TRBJ2-2

CDR3 protein: CSARPGLAIHPQYF
CDR3 DNA: TGCAGTGCTCGACCGGGACTAGCGATCCACCCGCAGTATTTT
V gene: TRBV20-1
clone size: once
D gene: TRBD2
J gene: TRBJ2-3

CDR3 protein: CASSFQGQIGQFF
CDR3 DNA: TGTGCCAGCTCATTCCAAGGACAAATAGGGCAGTTCTTC
V gene: TRBV18
clone size: NA
D gene: NA
J gene: TRBJ2-1

CDR3 protein: CASSLDPGQSWKYF
CDR3 DNA: TGTGCCAGCAGCTTAGATCCCGGACAGAGTTGGAAGTACTTC
V gene: TRBV11-2
clone size: NA
D gene: NA
J gene: TRBJ2-7

CDR3 protein: CASSFIQGGTGELFF
CDR3 DNA: TGTGCCAGCAGCTTTATCCAGGGTGGAACCGGGGAGCTGTTTTTT
V gene: TRBV7-2
clone size: NA
D gene: NA
J gene: TRBJ2-2

CDR3 protein: CASRTSGGNTGELFF
CDR3 DNA: TGTGCCAGCAGGACTAGCGGGGGGAACACCGGGGAGCTGTTTTTT
V gene: TRBV6-1
clone size: NA
D gene: TRBD2
J gene: TRBJ2-2

CDR3 protein: CSASGIGDTEAFF
CDR3 DNA: TGCAGTGCTAGCGGTATAGGGGACACTGAAGCTTTCTTT
V gene: TRBV20-1
clone size: few
D gene: NA
J gene: TRBJ1-1

CDR3 protein: CASSYPRVGTSVGTDAQYF
CDR3 DNA: TGTGCCAGCAGTTACCCTAGAGTGGGGACTAGCGTCGGAACAGATGCGCAGTATTTT
V gene: TRBV6-5
clone size: NA
D gene: TRBD2
J gene: TRBJ2-3

CDR3 protein: CASSLEPRGQETQYF
CDR3 DNA: TGTGCCAGCAGCTTAGAGCCGAGGGGGCAAGAGACCCAGTACTTC
V gene: TRBV7-2
clone size: NA
D gene: NA
J gene: TRBJ2-5

CDR3 protein: CASSLGTSGSRLETQYF
CDR3 DNA: TGTGCCAGCAGCTTGGGGACTAGCGGGAGCAGATTAGAGACCCAGTACTTC
V gene: TRBV7-6
clone size: NA
D gene: TRBD2
J gene: TRBJ2-5

CDR3 protein: CASGLIGGAQETQYF
CDR3 DNA: TGTGCCAGCGGCTTAATCGGCGGAGCCCAAGAGACCCAGTACTTC
V gene: TRBV11-2
clone size: NA
D gene: NA
J gene: TRBJ2-5

CDR3 protein: CSARDSTGMYQETQYF
CDR3 DNA: TGCAGTGCTAGAGATTCCACAGGGATGTACCAAGAGACCCAGTACTTC
V gene: TRBV20-1
clone size: few
D gene: NA
J gene: TRBJ2-5

CDR3 protein: CSAVSGGDGSQPQHF
CDR3 DNA: TGCAGTGCTGTTTCTGGGGGGGACGGTAGTCAGCCCCAGCATTTT
V gene: TRBV20-1
clone size: NA
D gene: NA
J gene: TRBJ1-5

CDR3 protein: CASSQVGTGNTGELFF
CDR3 DNA: TGTGCCAGCAGCCAAGTAGGGACAGGGAACACCGGGGAGCTGTTTTTT
V gene: TRBV4-2
clone size: NA
D gene: TRBD1
J gene: TRBJ2-2

CDR3 protein: CAINAGSFGYTF
CDR3 DNA: TGTGCCATCAATGCGGGGAGTTTTGGCTACACCTTC
V gene: TRBV7-9
clone size: NA
D gene: NA
J gene: TRBJ1-2

CDR3 protein: CSAREPTGQPQHF
CDR3 DNA: TGCAGTGCTAGAGAGCCGACTGGGCAGCCCCAGCATTTT
V gene: TRBV20-1
clone size: NA
D gene: NA
J gene: TRBJ1-5

CDR3 protein: CASRGDFYEQYF
CDR3 DNA: TGTGCCAGCAGGGGGGACTTCTACGAGCAGTACTTC
V gene: TRBV2
clone size: NA
D gene: NA
J gene: TRBJ2-7

CDR3 protein: CASSYVTGEAYEQYF
CDR3 DNA: TGTGCCAGCAGCTATGTGACAGGGGAAGCCTACGAGCAGTACTTC
V gene: TRBV7-6
clone size: NA
D gene: TRBD1
J gene: TRBJ2-7

CDR3 protein: CASSQYDATNEKLFF
CDR3 DNA: TGTGCCAGCAGCCAATACGATGCAACTAATGAAAAACTGTTTTTT
V gene: TRBV3-1
clone size: NA
D gene: NA
J gene: TRBJ1-4

CDR3 protein: CASSFQSQRYNGQFF
CDR3 DNA: TGTGCCAGCAGCTTCCAGTCCCAACGGTACAATGGGCAGTTCTTC
V gene: TRBV7-2
clone size: NA
D gene: NA
J gene: TRBJ2-1

CDR3 protein: CASSLSGTGGREQFF
CDR3 DNA: TGTGCCAGCAGCTTAAGCGGGACAGGGGGCCGTGAGCAGTTCTTT
V gene: TRBV7-2
clone size: few
D gene: TRBD1
J gene: TRBJ2-1

CDR3 protein: CASSLASSLGMLAGVRAGELFF
CDR3 DNA: TGTGCCAGCAGCTTAGCTTCTAGTCTTGGTATGCTAGCGGGAGTAAGAGCCGGGGAGCTGTTTTTT
V gene: TRBV7-2
clone size: once
D gene: TRBD2
J gene: TRBJ2-2

CDR3 protein: CSARSLKAGRSGANVLTF
CDR3 DNA: TGCAGCGCCCGGAGTCTCAAGGCGGGCCGCTCTGGGGCCAACGTCCTGACTTTC
V gene: TRBV29-1
clone size: few
D gene: NA
J gene: TRBJ2-6

CDR3 protein: CASSLMSGGPYNEQFF
CDR3 DNA: TGTGCCAGCAGCTTGATGTCGGGGGGACCTTACAACGAGCAGTTCTTC
V gene: TRBV7-9
clone size: NA
D gene: TRBD2
J gene: TRBJ2-1

CDR3 protein: CASSFTGTIKETQYF
CDR3 DNA: TGTGCCAGCAGCTTCACCGGGACTATAAAAGAGACCCAGTACTTC
V gene: TRBV7-3
clone size: NA
D gene: TRBD2
J gene: TRBJ2-5

CDR3 protein: CASSLFRHLGETQYF
CDR3 DNA: TGTGCCAGCAGCTTATTCCGACATTTGGGAGAGACCCAGTACTTC
V gene: TRBV7-2
clone size: NA
D gene: NA
J gene: TRBJ2-5

CDR3 protein: CASSYRTSGGPSTDTQYF
CDR3 DNA: TGCGCCAGCAGCTACCGGACTAGCGGAGGCCCTAGCACAGATACGCAGTATTTT
V gene: TRBV5-1
clone size: NA
D gene: TRBD2
J gene: TRBJ2-3

CDR3 protein: CASSLSLRGASSYEQYF
CDR3 DNA: TGTGCCAGCAGCTTAAGCCTCCGGGGCGCGAGCTCCTACGAGCAGTACTTC
V gene: TRBV7-2
clone size: NA
D gene: NA
J gene: TRBJ2-7

CDR3 protein: CATSRDIGALTNYGYTF
CDR3 DNA: TGTGCCACCAGCAGAGATATTGGGGCCCTGACTAACTATGGCTACACCTTC
V gene: TRBV15
clone size: NA
D gene: NA
J gene: TRBJ1-2

CDR3 protein: CASSSQGQLYEQYF
CDR3 DNA: TGTGCCAGCAGTTCTCAGGGACAGTTATACGAGCAGTACTTC
V gene: TRBV28
clone size: few
D gene: TRBD1
J gene: TRBJ2-7

CDR3 protein: CSARDGSSTDTQYF
CDR3 DNA: TGCAGTGCTAGAGATGGCTCTAGCACAGATACGCAGTATTTT
V gene: TRBV20-1
clone size: NA
D gene: NA
J gene: TRBJ2-3

CDR3 protein: CASNIDRGRSRETQYF
CDR3 DNA: TGTGCCAGCAATATCGACAGGGGGCGGAGTAGAGAGACCCAGTACTTC
V gene: TRBV5-8
clone size: NA
D gene: TRBD1
J gene: TRBJ2-5

CDR3 protein: CASSLGNIQYF
CDR3 DNA: TGTGCCAGCAGCTTAGGAAACATTCAGTACTTC
V gene: TRBV7-9
clone size: few
D gene: NA
J gene: TRBJ2-4

CDR3 protein: CASTLTVNTGELFF
CDR3 DNA: TGTGCCAGCACCTTGACAGTCAACACCGGGGAGCTGTTTTTT
V gene: TRBV12-3/TRBV12-4
clone size: NA
D gene: NA
J gene: TRBJ2-2

CDR3 protein: CASSYFNRVPRGNQPQHF
CDR3 DNA: TGTGCCAGCAGTTACTTCAATCGGGTCCCCAGAGGGAATCAGCCCCAGCATTTT
V gene: TRBV6-2/TRBV6-3
clone size: NA
D gene: NA
J gene: TRBJ1-5

CDR3 protein: CSGTGGLNGQFF
CDR3 DNA: TGCAGCGGAACGGGAGGGCTGAATGGGCAGTTCTTC
V gene: TRBV29-1
clone size: NA
D gene: TRBD2
J gene: TRBJ2-1

CDR3 protein: CASSVGIAGGYEQYF
CDR3 DNA: TGTGCCAGCAGCGTCGGAATAGCGGGAGGTTACGAGCAGTACTTC
V gene: TRBV9
clone size: NA
D gene: TRBD2
J gene: TRBJ2-7